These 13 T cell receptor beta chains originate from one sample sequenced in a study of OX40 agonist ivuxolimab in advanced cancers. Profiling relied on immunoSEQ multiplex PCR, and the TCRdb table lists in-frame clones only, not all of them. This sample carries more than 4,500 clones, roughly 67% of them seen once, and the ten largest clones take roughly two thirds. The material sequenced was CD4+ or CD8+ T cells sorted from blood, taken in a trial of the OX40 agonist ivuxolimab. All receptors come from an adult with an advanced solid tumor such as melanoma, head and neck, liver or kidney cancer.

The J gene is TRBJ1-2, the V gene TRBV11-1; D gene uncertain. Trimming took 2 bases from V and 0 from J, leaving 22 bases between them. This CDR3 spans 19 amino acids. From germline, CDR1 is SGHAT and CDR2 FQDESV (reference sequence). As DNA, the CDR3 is TGTGCCAGCAGCTTAACGAGCAGCTACCGCCTTACTACTAACTATGGCTACACCTTC. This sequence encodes CASSLTSSYRLTTNYGYTF. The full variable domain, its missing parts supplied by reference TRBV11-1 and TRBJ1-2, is EAEVAQSPRYKITEKSQAVAFWCDPISGHATLYWYRQILGQGPELLVQFQDESVVDDSQLPKDRFSAERLKGVDSTLKIQPAELGDSAMYLCASSLTSSYRLTTNYGYTFGSGTRLTVV.

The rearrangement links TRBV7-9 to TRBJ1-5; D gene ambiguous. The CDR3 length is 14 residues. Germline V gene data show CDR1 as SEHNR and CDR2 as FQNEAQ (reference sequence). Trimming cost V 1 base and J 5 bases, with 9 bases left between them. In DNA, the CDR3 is TGTGCCAGCAGCTTAGGGCCGACCGATCAGCCCCAGCATTTT. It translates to CASSLGPTDQPQHF.

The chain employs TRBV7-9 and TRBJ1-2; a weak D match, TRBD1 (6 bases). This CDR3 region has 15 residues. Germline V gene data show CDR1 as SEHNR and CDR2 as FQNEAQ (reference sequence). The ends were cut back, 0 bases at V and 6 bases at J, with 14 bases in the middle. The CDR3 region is CASSLAFGGRNGYTF. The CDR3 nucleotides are TGTGCCAGCAGCTTAGCGTTCGGGGGGCGGAATGGCTACACCTTC.

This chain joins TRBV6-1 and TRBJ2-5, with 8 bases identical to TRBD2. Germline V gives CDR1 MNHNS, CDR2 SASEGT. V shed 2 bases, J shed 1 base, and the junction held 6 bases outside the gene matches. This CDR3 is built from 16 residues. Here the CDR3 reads CASSESPGGAQETQYF. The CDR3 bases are TGTGCCAGCAGTGAATCCCCGGGGGGGGCCCAAGAGACCCAGTACTTC.

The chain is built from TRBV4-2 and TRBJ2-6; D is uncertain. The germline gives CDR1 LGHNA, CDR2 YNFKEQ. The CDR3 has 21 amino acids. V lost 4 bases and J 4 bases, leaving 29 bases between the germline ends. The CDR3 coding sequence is TGTGCCAGCAGCCGCAACACCTTGCCCCCCGACTTGGAAACCGGGGCCAACGTCCTGACTTTC. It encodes CASSRNTLPPDLETGANVLTF.

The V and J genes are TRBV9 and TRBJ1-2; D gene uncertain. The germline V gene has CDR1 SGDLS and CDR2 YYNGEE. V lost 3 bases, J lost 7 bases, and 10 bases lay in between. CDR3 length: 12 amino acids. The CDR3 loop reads CASSARSSGYTF. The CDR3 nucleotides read TGTGCCAGCAGCGCCCGATCTTCTGGCTACACCTTC.

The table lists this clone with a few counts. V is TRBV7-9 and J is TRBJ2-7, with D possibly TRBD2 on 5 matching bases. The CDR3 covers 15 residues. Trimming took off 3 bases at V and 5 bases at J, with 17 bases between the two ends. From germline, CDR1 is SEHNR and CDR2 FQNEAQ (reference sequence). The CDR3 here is CASSFGLPAVDEQYF. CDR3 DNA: TGTGCCAGCAGCTTCGGACTTCCCGCTGTGGACGAGCAGTACTTC. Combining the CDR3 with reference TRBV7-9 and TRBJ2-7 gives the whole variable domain DTGVSQNPRHKITKRGQNVTFRCDPISEHNRLYWYRQTLGQGPEFLTYFQNEAQLEKSRLLSDRFSAERPKGSFSTLEIQRTEQGDSAMYLCASSFGLPAVDEQYFGPGTRLTVT.

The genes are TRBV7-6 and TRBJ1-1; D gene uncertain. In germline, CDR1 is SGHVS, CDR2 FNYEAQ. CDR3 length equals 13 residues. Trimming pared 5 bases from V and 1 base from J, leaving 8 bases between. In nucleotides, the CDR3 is TGTGCCAGCAGCCTCGCCTGGAACACTGAAGCTTTCTTT. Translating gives CASSLAWNTEAFF.

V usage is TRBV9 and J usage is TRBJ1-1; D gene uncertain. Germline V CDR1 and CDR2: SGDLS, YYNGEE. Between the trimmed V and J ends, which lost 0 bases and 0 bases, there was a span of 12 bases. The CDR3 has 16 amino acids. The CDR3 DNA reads TGTGCCAGCAGCGTAGTTTTAGAGGAGTTGAACACTGAAGCTTTCTTT. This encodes CASSVVLEELNTEAFF.

CDR3 loop: CASSLGVFRGGTEAFF. The CDR3 DNA reads TGTGCCAGCAGCTTGGGCGTGTTTCGGGGGGGGACTGAAGCTTTCTTT. The chain recombines TRBV5-4 with TRBJ1-1, with D possibly TRBD1 on 5 matching bases. V lost 0 bases, J lost 5 bases, and 17 bases lay in between. There are 16 residues in the CDR3. Germline CDR1 and CDR2: SGHNT and YYREEE (reference sequence).

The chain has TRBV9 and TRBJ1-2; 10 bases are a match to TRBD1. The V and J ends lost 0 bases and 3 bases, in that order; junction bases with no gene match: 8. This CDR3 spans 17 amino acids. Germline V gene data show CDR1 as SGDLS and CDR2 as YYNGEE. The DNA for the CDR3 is TGTGCCAGCAGCGTAGCTAAGGAGGGACAGGGGCACTATGGCTACACCTTC. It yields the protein CASSVAKEGQGHYGYTF. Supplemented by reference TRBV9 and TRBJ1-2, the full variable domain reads DSGVTQTPKHLITATGQRVTLRCSPRSGDLSVYWYQQSLDQGLQFLIQYYNGEERAKGNILERFSAQQFPDLHSELNLSSLELGDSALYFCASSVAKEGQGHYGYTFGSGTRLTVV.

The CDR3 DNA follows: TGCGCCAGCAGCTTGGCCCCAGGGGCAGGGTATGGCTACACCTTC. This codes for CASSLAPGAGYGYTF. This chain connects TRBV5-1 to TRBJ1-2, with D tentatively TRBD1 (6 bases). Per germline, CDR1 SGHRS and CDR2 YFSETQ. Trimming took 0 bases from V and 5 from J, leaving 14 bases between them. CDR3 length: 15 residues.

The CDR3 bases are TGCGCCAGCAGCAAGGACAGGGGTGCGAACACTGAAGCTTTCTTT. Protein: CASSKDRGANTEAFF. The chain employs TRBV5-1 and TRBJ1-1; 9 bases are shared with TRBD1. From germline, CDR1 is SGHRS and CDR2 YFSETQ. The CDR3 consists of 15 residues. The V and J ends lost 4 bases and 1 base, in that order; junction bases with no gene match: 5.